A single sample gave rise to the 32 T cell receptor beta chains below, sequenced in a study of identical twins. TCRdb recomputed calls from the 5' RACE reads with MiXCR, one row per CDR3 protein. This table has 690,000 or so distinct CDR3 sequences, 8.6% appearing once. The sample was also reused in another study, on yellow fever vaccine responses in identical twins.

The specimen was PBMCs. The receptors were gathered from a woman between 18 and 29 years old in good health.

This clonotype was seen repeatedly, ten times or more. V usage is TRBV27 and J usage is TRBJ1-1; 7 bases line up with TRBD1. This CDR3 comprises 14 residues. Trimming removed 6 bases from V and 1 base from J; junction bases left unmatched: 5. Germline V gives CDR1 MNHEY, CDR2 SMNVEV (reference sequence). The chain's CDR3 is CASSPRTGNTEAFF. CDR3 nucleotide sequence: TGTGCCAGCAGCCCCCGGACAGGGAACACTGAAGCTTTCTTT.

Only a few counts were recorded for this clonotype. The rearrangement uses TRBV6-2 or TRBV6-3 and TRBJ2-7; no definite D call. CDR1 is MNHEY, CDR2 SVGEGT, per germline. The CDR3 runs 13 residues. The V end was cut by 5 bases, the J end by 2 bases, with 10 bases between. CDR3 residues: CASSIDGTYEQYF. In DNA, the CDR3 is TGTGCCAGCAGTATCGACGGAACCTACGAGCAGTACTTC.

The chain carries TRBV2 and TRBJ2-2, with D tentatively TRBD2 (6 bases). The CDR3 has 13 amino acids. The germline V gene has CDR1 SNHLY and CDR2 FYNNEI. Trimming removed 1 base from V and 6 bases from J, with 6 bases in between. CDR3 loop: CASSEGEAGELFF. For the CDR3, the DNA is TGTGCCAGCAGTGAAGGGGAGGCCGGGGAGCTGTTTTTT.

This clonotype was detected many times. The CDR3 here is CASSGKKRETQYF. DNA for the CDR3: TGTGCCAGTTCCGGGAAAAAGCGGGAGACCCAGTACTTC. The rearrangement links TRBV6-4 to TRBJ2-5; tentative D call: TRBD2 (5 bases). The CDR3 runs 13 residues. Germline CDR1 MRHNA, CDR2 SNTAGT. Between the trimmed V and J ends, which lost 9 bases and 5 bases, there was a span of 16 bases.

The chain links TRBV20-1 to TRBJ2-7; maybe TRBD2 (6 bases). The V and J ends lost 3 bases and 2 bases respectively, with 17 bases between them. The CDR3 covers 15 residues. Germline V CDR1 and CDR2: DFQATT, SNEGSKA (reference sequence). The CDR3 reads CSARPLLAGTYEQYF. Here the CDR3 DNA reads TGCAGTGCTAGGCCCCTTCTGGCGGGAACCTACGAGCAGTACTTC.

There are many counts of this clonotype. The CDR3 here is CASSLTLEQFF. The CDR3 DNA reads as TGTGCCAGCAGTTTAACCTTGGAGCAGTTCTTC. The chain employs TRBV12-3 or TRBV12-4 and TRBJ2-1; D not resolved. There are 11 residues in the CDR3. The V and J ends lost 2 bases and 10 bases respectively, with 6 bases between them.

The sample holds many counts of this clonotype. The J gene is TRBJ2-3, the V gene TRBV7-9; 7 nucleotides align to TRBD1. V gave up 2 bases and J gave up 2 bases; unmatched junction bases: 4. Per the germline V gene, CDR1 is SEHNR and CDR2 is FQNEAQ (reference sequence). CDR3 size: 15 residues. In nucleotides, the CDR3 is TGTGCCAGCAGCTTACGACAGGGACACACAGATACGCAGTATTTT. It specifies CASSLRQGHTDTQYF.

This chain uses TRBV11-2 with TRBJ2-4, with 10 bases matching TRBD1. Unmatched junction bases numbered 13, after V lost 5 bases and J lost 0 bases. CDR3 length: 19 residues. The germline CDR1 and CDR2 sequences are SGHAT and FQNNGV. The CDR3 here is CASSPGEGQGTIAKNIQYF. The CDR3 bases are TGTGCCAGCAGCCCAGGAGAGGGACAGGGGACTATAGCCAAAAACATTCAGTACTTC.

This chain joins TRBV6-5 and TRBJ2-1, with 9 bases fitting TRBD2. CDR3 length: 18 residues. The V segment lost 0 bases and the J segment 3 bases; nucleotides outside the gene matches: 9. CDR1 MNHEY and CDR2 SVGAGI come from the germline V gene. The CDR3 sequence is CASSYSSFGTSYYNEQFF. The CDR3 DNA sequence: TGTGCCAGCAGTTACTCGAGTTTTGGGACTAGCTACTACAATGAGCAGTTCTTC.

This rearrangement joins TRBV3-1 to TRBJ2-3; the D gene is possibly TRBD2 (6 bases). Germline V gives CDR1 LGHDT, CDR2 YNNKEL (reference sequence). There are 16 residues in the CDR3. Trimming removed 4 bases at V and 2 bases at J, with 16 bases between. The CDR3, as DNA: TGTGCCAGCAGCCCGGGGCGGGGTACGATCACAGATACGCAGTATTTT. This encodes CASSPGRGTITDTQYF.

In this sample, this clonotype turned up many times. The chain combines TRBV6-5 with TRBJ2-3; possible D gene TRBD2, 5 bases. Germline CDR1 is MNHEY and CDR2 is SVGAGI. Between the trimmed V and J ends, which lost 6 bases and 6 bases, there was a span of 10 bases. CDR3 size: 12 residues. CDR3 DNA: TGTGCCAGCAGCCAGTCGGGGGATACGCAGTATTTT. Amino acid sequence: CASSQSGDTQYF.

This clonotype was seen more than once but under ten times. The genes are TRBV13 and TRBJ2-2, with D tentatively TRBD2 (5 bases). Trimming left V 8 bases short and J 4 bases short, with 14 bases between. The germline V gene encodes CDR1 PRHDT and CDR2 FYEKMQ (reference sequence). The CDR3 has 14 residues. The CDR3 coding sequence is TGTGCCAGCGCTGGAGGAGTAAGCACCGGGGAGCTGTTTTTT. Its protein is CASAGGVSTGELFF.

The chain links TRBV5-1 to TRBJ2-1, with 10 positions matching TRBD2. Trimming removed 5 bases from V and 5 bases from J; junction bases left unmatched: 16. This CDR3 region has 18 residues. Germline values: CDR1 SGHRS, CDR2 YFSETQ. The CDR3 nucleotides read TGCGCCAGCAGTGGGGTTTTTGAGCGGGAGGGCCACGACAATGAGCAGTTCTTC. Encoded protein: CASSGVFEREGHDNEQFF.

Many counts were recorded for this clonotype. The genes are TRBV12-3 or TRBV12-4 and TRBJ2-7; 7 nucleotides line up with TRBD1. The CDR3 runs to 15 residues. With 6 bases clipped from V and 0 bases from J, the junction kept 8 bases outside the gene matches. The CDR3 spells CASSQLDRSSYEQYF. The CDR3 nucleotides are TGTGCCAGCAGCCAACTGGACAGGAGCTCCTACGAGCAGTACTTC.

This clonotype was counted only a few times. The rearrangement joins TRBV7-9 to TRBJ1-4; tentatively, D is TRBD1 (5 bases). V dropped 2 bases and J dropped 6 bases, with 10 bases sitting between them. Germline CDR1 is SEHNR and CDR2 is FQNEAQ (reference sequence). There are 14 residues in the CDR3. CDR3 amino acids: CASSLFREDEKLFF. CDR3 bases: TGTGCCAGCAGCTTATTCAGGGAAGATGAAAAACTGTTTTTT. Filled out from reference TRBV7-9 and TRBJ1-4, the complete variable domain reads DTGVSQNPRHKITKRGQNVTFRCDPISEHNRLYWYRQTLGQGPEFLTYFQNEAQLEKSRLLSDRFSAERPKGSFSTLEIQRTEQGDSAMYLCASSLFREDEKLFFGSGTQLSVL.

The chain joins TRBV12-3 or TRBV12-4 to TRBJ2-7; possibly TRBD1 for D (6 bases). The V end was cut by 7 bases, the J end by 3 bases, with 10 bases between. This CDR3 is 12 amino acids long. The chain's CDR3 is CASTQTGYEQYF. The CDR3 DNA is TGTGCCAGCACGCAGACAGGCTACGAGCAGTACTTC.

This clonotype was observed a handful of times. The J gene is TRBJ1-6, the V gene TRBV10-3; 8 nucleotides align to TRBD1. Germline CDR1 ENHRY, CDR2 SYGVKD. The length of the CDR3 is 15 residues. V dropped 2 bases and J dropped 8; count of bases not matched to a gene: 5. The CDR3 DNA reads TGTGCCATCAGTGAGCGGACAGGGTTGGATTCACCCCTCCACTTT. As protein: CAISERTGLDSPLHF.

This clonotype has more than one count but fewer than ten. This chain connects TRBV25-1 to TRBJ1-6; TRBD1 might be the D (5 bases). The V gene's germline CDR1 is MGHDK and CDR2 SYGVNS. The V end lost 6 bases, the J end lost 1 base, and 13 bases lay between the germline ends. The CDR3 extends over 16 amino acids. CDR3 sequence: CASRMGVGSYNSPLHF. The DNA for the CDR3 is TGTGCCAGCAGGATGGGGGTCGGGTCCTATAATTCACCCCTCCACTTT.

V is TRBV5-8 and J is TRBJ2-1, with D maybe TRBD1 (5 bases). Trimming stripped 9 bases from V and 9 bases from J, with 16 bases between. Germline V gene sequence: CDR1 SGHTS, CDR2 YDEGEE. The CDR3 has 12 residues. The CDR3 DNA reads TGTGCCATGGGCTCAGGGTTAGGTGAGCAGTTCTTC. It encodes CAMGSGLGEQFF.

This clonotype was detected only a few times. The chain carries TRBV12-3 or TRBV12-4 and TRBJ2-1; TRBD2 is a possible D gene (6 bases). The CDR3 extends over 14 amino acids. Trimming pared 2 bases from V and 8 bases from J, leaving 13 bases between. The chain's CDR3 is CASSLTRRGHEQFF. Here the CDR3 DNA reads TGTGCCAGCAGTTTAACTCGGAGGGGCCATGAGCAGTTCTTC.

There are a few counts of this clonotype. This chain uses TRBV4-3 with TRBJ2-5, with D perhaps assigned TRBD1 or TRBD2 (5 bases each). The V gene lost 0 bases and the J gene lost 3 bases, with 14 bases spanning the gap. Germline CDR1 LGHNA, CDR2 YSLEER. The CDR3 has 16 residues. CDR3 protein: CASSQDFPGPKETQYF. In nucleotides, the CDR3 is TGCGCCAGCAGCCAAGATTTTCCGGGACCGAAAGAGACCCAGTACTTC.

The J gene is TRBJ2-7, the V gene TRBV10-1; D may correspond to TRBD1 or TRBD2 (5 bases each). The CDR3 runs to 13 residues. V gave up 0 bases and J gave up 12 bases, with 15 bases separating them. The V gene's germline CDR1 is WNHNN and CDR2 SYGVQD (reference sequence). CDR3: CASSESRDPRPYF. The CDR3, as DNA: TGCGCCAGCAGTGAGTCGAGGGACCCTCGTCCGTACTTC.

In this sample, this clonotype turned up a few times. The chain joins TRBV6-6 to TRBJ2-7; D is perhaps TRBD2 (5 bases). The CDR3 loop spans 12 amino acids. Between the trimmed V and J ends, which lost 5 bases and 7 bases, there was a span of 12 bases. CDR1 is MNHNY and CDR2 is SVGAGI in the germline V gene (reference sequence). CDR3 sequence: CASSTPTGEQYF. The CDR3 DNA sequence: TGTGCCAGCAGTACGCCCACGGGGGAGCAGTACTTC.

CDR3 in DNA: TGTGCCAGCAGCTTACGGGAGGATGATACGCAGTATTTT. It is translated as CASSLREDDTQYF. The chain recombines TRBV7-9 with TRBJ2-3; TRBD2 matches 7 bases. CDR1 is SEHNR and CDR2 is FQNEAQ in the germline V gene (reference sequence). V was pared by 2 bases and J by 6 bases, with 2 bases of the junction left unmatched. CDR3 size: 13 residues. Full variable domain (missing parts from reference TRBV7-9 and TRBJ2-3): DTGVSQNPRHKITKRGQNVTFRCDPISEHNRLYWYRQTLGQGPEFLTYFQNEAQLEKSRLLSDRFSAERPKGSFSTLEIQRTEQGDSAMYLCASSLREDDTQYFGPGTRLTVL.

The rearrangement links TRBV20-1 to TRBJ2-7, with D perhaps matching TRBD2 (5 bases). Between the trimmed V and J ends, which lost 0 bases and 0 bases, there was a span of 15 bases. Germline CDR1 DFQATT, CDR2 SNEGSKA (reference sequence). CDR3 size: 16 residues. CDR3 sequence (DNA): TGCAGTGCTAGAGATCCTAGTGCTAGCATCTCCTACGAGCAGTACTTC. This translates into CSARDPSASISYEQYF.

V usage is TRBV29-1 and J usage is TRBJ1-5; weak D call: TRBD1 (6 bases). Germline values: CDR1 SQVTM, CDR2 ANQGSEA. The CDR3 has 14 amino acids. V dropped 6 bases and J dropped 2 bases, with 14 bases sitting between them. The chain's CDR3 is CSVSGGTGNQPQHF. The CDR3 DNA follows: TGCAGCGTATCGGGGGGCACGGGCAATCAGCCCCAGCATTTT.

This clonotype was seen many times. CDR3 bases: TGCAGTGCCGCGACAGGGAATTCCTACGAGCAGTACTTC. Encoded protein: CSAATGNSYEQYF. This chain joins TRBV20-1 and TRBJ2-7; 7 positions match TRBD1. The CDR3 totals 13 residues. CDR1 DFQATT and CDR2 SNEGSKA come from the germline V gene (reference sequence). Germline trimming cut 6 bases from V and 1 base from J; bases unmatched to any gene: 6.

This clonotype was recorded at least ten times. The V call is TRBV10-3, the J call TRBJ2-3; maybe TRBD1 (6 bases). This CDR3 has 14 amino acids. CDR1 ENHRY and CDR2 SYGVKD come from the germline V gene. V gave up 10 bases and J gave up 0 bases, with 14 bases separating them. The CDR3 DNA reads as TGTGCCACAGGGGATATATCTAGCACAGATACGCAGTATTTT. This encodes CATGDISSTDTQYF.

This clonotype was seen repeatedly, ten times or more. This rearrangement joins TRBV29-1 to TRBJ2-1, with 15 bases matching TRBD2. V lost 8 bases and J lost 4; bases outside the gene matches: 12. CDR3 length: 17 residues. Germline V gene data show CDR1 as SQVTM and CDR2 as ANQGSEA. The CDR3 loop reads CSLRGLAGGPRYNEQFF. The CDR3 DNA reads TGCAGCCTCAGAGGACTAGCGGGGGGGCCGAGGTACAATGAGCAGTTCTTC.

The rearrangement joins TRBV28 to TRBJ2-3; 7 nucleotides match TRBD1. Germline V gives CDR1 MDHEN, CDR2 SYDVKM. The J segment lost 7 bases and the V segment lost 6 bases, leaving 1 base of the junction unmatched. The CDR3 is 11 amino acids. The CDR3 loop is CASRGGNTQYF. The CDR3 DNA sequence: TGTGCCAGCAGAGGGGGCAATACGCAGTATTTT.

This clonotype was observed a few times. The gene calls are TRBV7-8 and TRBJ1-1; 10 nucleotides match TRBD1. Germline V gives CDR1 SGHVS, CDR2 FQNEAQ. V was pared by 5 bases and J by 2 bases, with 5 bases of the junction left unmatched. The CDR3 is 15 amino acids. The CDR3 DNA follows: TGTGCCAGCAGCGACGGACAGGGGGGAAACACTGAAGCTTTCTTT. Translated: CASSDGQGGNTEAFF.

The CDR3 is CASSFWTNSREYGYTF. In DNA form, the CDR3 reads TGTGCCAGCAGTTTCTGGACGAACAGTCGCGAGTATGGCTACACCTTC. The rearrangement joins TRBV12-3 or TRBV12-4 to TRBJ1-2, with no clear D. Trimming pared 3 bases from V and 5 bases from J, leaving 19 bases between. This CDR3 has 16 residues.